Below are 32 T cell receptor beta chains sequenced from a single sample in a study of OX40 agonist ivuxolimab in advanced cancers. Clones were sequenced by immunoSEQ multiplex PCR, and TCRdb holds only the in-frame ones, with some missing. Of around 62,000 clones listed, 70% to 85% were seen once; the top ten hold 2.4%. Sequencing used CD4+ or CD8+ T cells sorted from blood, obtained in a trial of the OX40 agonist ivuxolimab. The receptors originated from an adult with an advanced solid tumor such as melanoma, head and neck, liver or kidney cancer.

The J gene is TRBJ2-5, the V gene TRBV27; D remains ambiguous. Germline V gene sequence: CDR1 MNHEY, CDR2 SMNVEV (reference sequence). Trimming removed 5 bases at V and 5 bases at J, with 15 bases between. The CDR3 runs to 14 residues. This chain's CDR3 is CASSAQVPWETQYF. In DNA form, the CDR3 reads TGTGCCAGCAGTGCCCAGGTCCCTTGGGAGACCCAGTACTTC.

This rearrangement joins TRBV19 to TRBJ2-7, with D tentatively TRBD2 (5 bases). The CDR3 covers 14 residues. The germline V gene encodes CDR1 LNHDA and CDR2 SQIVND (reference sequence). The V gene lost 4 bases and the J gene lost 4 bases, with 14 bases spanning the gap. This chain's CDR3 is CASSTPGSSYEQYF. The CDR3 bases are TGTGCCAGTAGTACCCCGGGAAGTTCTTACGAGCAGTACTTC.

This chain connects TRBV7-9 to TRBJ2-1, with 7 bases aligning to TRBD1. Per germline, CDR1 SEHNR and CDR2 FQNEAQ (reference sequence). The CDR3 is 15 amino acids. V dropped 5 bases and J dropped 5; count of bases not matched to a gene: 9. The CDR3 region has the DNA TGTGCCAGCAGCCGTGGACAGGCTAGGAACAATGAGCAGTTCTTC. It codes for CASSRGQARNNEQFF.

V is TRBV5-1 and J is TRBJ2-5; unclear D gene. The germline V gene has CDR1 SGHRS and CDR2 YFSETQ. The ends were cut back, 0 bases at V and 4 bases at J, with 10 bases in the middle. The length of the CDR3 is 14 residues. The CDR3: CASSLDVVGETQYF. The CDR3 coding sequence is TGCGCCAGCAGCTTGGACGTCGTGGGAGAGACCCAGTACTTC. The full variable domain, completed using reference TRBV5-1 and TRBJ2-5, is KAGVTQTPRYLIKTRGQQVTLSCSPISGHRSVSWYQQTPGQGLQFLFEYFSETQRNKGNFPGRFSGRQFSNSRSEMNVSTLELGDSALYLCASSLDVVGETQYFGPGTRLLVL.

This chain links TRBV6-4 with TRBJ2-1; D gene uncertain. Germline values: CDR1 MRHNA, CDR2 SNTAGT. V lost 0 bases and J lost 3, with 0 bases in between. There are 12 residues in the CDR3. CDR3 protein: CASSDSYNEQFF. The DNA of the CDR3 is TGTGCCAGCAGTGACTCCTACAATGAGCAGTTCTTC.

V gene TRBV4-3 combines with J gene TRBJ1-6; TRBD1 aligns across 7 bases. The junction had 4 bases not matched to a gene; V was cut back by 1 base and J by 7 bases. Germline V gene data show CDR1 as LGHNA and CDR2 as YSLEER. This CDR3 spans 15 amino acids. The CDR3 loop is CASSQAGTENSPLHF. Written as DNA, the CDR3 is TGCGCCAGCAGCCAAGCCGGGACAGAGAATTCACCCCTCCACTTT.

This chain joins TRBV6-6 and TRBJ1-1, with D possibly being TRBD1 (5 bases). Trimming removed 6 bases from V and 0 bases from J, with 11 bases in between. This CDR3 region has 14 residues. Germline-derived CDR1 and CDR2 are MNHNY and SVGAGI (reference sequence). The CDR3 sequence is CASRLRGMNTEAFF. Written as DNA, the CDR3 is TGTGCCAGCAGATTACGGGGGATGAACACTGAAGCTTTCTTT.

The chain joins TRBV20-1 to TRBJ1-2; 7 bases agree with TRBD1. V was clipped by 5 bases and J by 10 bases; unmatched bases: 7. There are 11 residues in the CDR3. Per germline, CDR1 DFQATT and CDR2 SNEGSKA (reference sequence). CDR3 amino acids: CSAWDSPLYTF. DNA for the CDR3: TGCAGTGCTTGGGACAGCCCCCTCTACACCTTC.

V usage is TRBV7-3 and J usage is TRBJ2-5, with 8 bases fitting TRBD2. With V trimmed by 5 bases and J by 9 bases, 8 bases remained unmatched. This CDR3 comprises 13 residues. The V gene's germline CDR1 is SGHTA and CDR2 FQGTGA. CDR3 bases: TGTGCCAGCAGCCCGGGGGTAGCGGGGTCCCAGTACTTC. It specifies CASSPGVAGSQYF.

The gene calls are TRBV5-1 and TRBJ2-7; 9 bases are a match to TRBD1. CDR1 and CDR2 from the germline V gene are SGHRS and YFSETQ. Losses at the gene ends were 0 bases for V and 0 bases for J; bases not matched to a gene: 4. The CDR3 sequence is 16 residues long. The CDR3 coding sequence is TGCGCCAGCAGCTTGGAGGGACAGGGCAACTCCTACGAGCAGTACTTC. Translating gives CASSLEGQGNSYEQYF.

This rearrangement joins TRBV28 to TRBJ2-1; possibly TRBD1 or TRBD2 for D (5 bases each). This CDR3 has 15 residues. The ends were cut back, 4 bases at V and 8 bases at J, with 18 bases in the middle. Germline assignment: CDR1 MDHEN and CDR2 SYDVKM. The CDR3 is CASSSTGTGIHEQFF. In nucleotides, the CDR3 is TGTGCCAGCAGTTCAACCGGGACCGGCATCCATGAGCAGTTCTTC.

The chain has TRBV19 and TRBJ2-1, with a tentative D call TRBD1 (6 bases). Deletions cut 7 bases from V and 0 bases from J, with 19 bases between. Looked up from germline, CDR1 is LNHDA and CDR2 is SQIVND (reference sequence). The CDR3 runs 17 residues. In DNA, the CDR3 is TGTGCCAGTACCGCCACCAGGACAGCAAACTCCTACAATGAGCAGTTCTTC. Translating it yields CASTATRTANSYNEQFF.

Notes on this clone: Other DNA sequences within the sample encode an identical CDR3. The chain recombines TRBV2 with TRBJ2-3; 9 positions agree with TRBD2. The CDR3 has 16 residues. Germline CDR1 SNHLY, CDR2 FYNNEI. Unmatched junction bases numbered 6, after V lost 3 bases and J lost 2 bases. In DNA form, the CDR3 reads TGTGCCAGCAGTGATTTAGCGGGGGCCTCCACAGATACGCAGTATTTT. Residues: CASSDLAGASTDTQYF.

The chain recombines TRBV7-2 with TRBJ1-4; possibly TRBD1 for D (5 bases). The CDR3 runs 13 residues. V was cut by 3 bases and J by 8 bases, with 10 bases left in between. Germline-derived CDR1 and CDR2 are SGHTA and FQGNSA. The CDR3, as DNA: TGTGCCAGCAGCTTGCCGGGACGGGAAAAACTGTTTTTT. Protein sequence: CASSLPGREKLFF.

V and J are TRBV19 and TRBJ2-2; D gene ambiguous. The CDR3 spans 13 residues. V was cut by 7 bases and J by 7 bases, with 13 bases left in between. Germline values: CDR1 LNHDA, CDR2 SQIVND (reference sequence). CDR3 amino acids: CASTRIRYGELFF. The CDR3, as DNA: TGTGCCAGTACCAGAATTCGATACGGGGAGCTGTTTTTT.

V is TRBV9 and J is TRBJ2-5; D not resolved. Germline V CDR1 and CDR2: SGDLS, YYNGEE. The CDR3 is 12 amino acids. V lost 3 bases to trimming and J lost 4 bases, with 7 bases between them. The CDR3 sequence is CASSASPETQYF. CDR3 nucleotides: TGTGCCAGCAGCGCCTCTCCAGAGACCCAGTACTTC.

V and J are TRBV7-2 and TRBJ2-3; 15 bases align to TRBD2. Trimming cost V 7 bases and J 2 bases; bases outside gene matches: 10. This CDR3 spans 18 amino acids. The germline V gene encodes CDR1 SGHTA and CDR2 FQGNSA. Here the CDR3 DNA reads TGTGCCAGCACCCTCCACGGACTAGCGGGGGGGCTCACAGATACGCAGTATTTT. Protein sequence: CASTLHGLAGGLTDTQYF.

V and J are TRBV5-1 and TRBJ1-6, with 7 bases identical to TRBD1. CDR1 and CDR2 from the germline V gene are SGHRS and YFSETQ. The V and J ends lost 4 bases and 4 bases, in that order; junction bases with no gene match: 5. This CDR3 is built from 15 residues. The CDR3 protein is CASSQTGTYNSPLHF. CDR3 bases: TGCGCCAGCAGCCAGACAGGGACTTATAATTCACCCCTCCACTTT.

V is TRBV7-6 and J is TRBJ2-1; TRBD2 agrees at 13 bases. In germline, CDR1 is SGHVS, CDR2 FNYEAQ. The CDR3 is 17 amino acids. V lost 0 bases and J lost 6; bases outside the gene matches: 5. The CDR3 region is CASSLALLAGGPNEQFF. CDR3 bases: TGTGCCAGCAGCTTAGCTTTACTAGCGGGGGGGCCCAATGAGCAGTTCTTC.

V and J are TRBV2 and TRBJ1-2, with D tentatively TRBD1 (6 bases). V lost 5 bases, J lost 8 bases, and 15 bases lay in between. Germline V CDR1 and CDR2: SNHLY, FYNNEI. The length of the CDR3 is 13 residues. The CDR3 sequence is CASSSQGLRGYTF. The CDR3 DNA sequence: TGTGCCAGCAGTTCCCAGGGGCTGAGGGGCTACACCTTC.

The chain is built from TRBV5-1 and TRBJ2-5; TRBD1 matches 9 bases. CDR3 size: 17 residues. Germline V gene lookup returns CDR1 SGHRS and CDR2 YFSETQ. V shed 0 bases and J 5 bases; nucleotides not matched to a gene: 11. CDR3 protein: CASSLAVQTGGLETQYF. The CDR3 bases are TGCGCCAGCAGCTTGGCCGTCCAAACAGGGGGCCTGGAGACCCAGTACTTC.

V gene TRBV11-3 combines with J gene TRBJ2-5, with TRBD2 identical over 14 bases. V was pared by 5 bases and J by 1 base, with 3 bases of the junction left unmatched. The germline CDR1 and CDR2 sequences are SGHNT and YENEEA. CDR3 length equals 16 residues. The CDR3 loop reads CASSVGTSGGQETQYF. CDR3 bases: TGTGCCAGCAGCGTCGGGACTAGCGGGGGCCAAGAGACCCAGTACTTC.

V usage is TRBV5-4 and J usage is TRBJ2-7, with 8 nucleotides matching TRBD2. Germline lookup yields CDR1 SGHNT and CDR2 YYREEE (reference sequence). The CDR3 covers 15 residues. Losses at the gene ends were 0 bases for V and 1 base for J; bases not matched to a gene: 3. DNA of the CDR3: TGTGCCAGCAGCTTGGCGGCGGGGGGTTCCTACGAGCAGTACTTC. The encoded protein is CASSLAAGGSYEQYF.

V gene TRBV19 combines with J gene TRBJ2-1; possibly TRBD1 for D (6 bases). V was clipped by 1 base and J by 9 bases, with 13 bases between them. In germline, CDR1 is LNHDA, CDR2 SQIVND (reference sequence). The CDR3 consists of 14 residues. CDR3 DNA: TGTGCCAGTAGTATAGGGGGGCAGGGGCCTGAGCAGTTCTTC. Protein product: CASSIGGQGPEQFF. Using reference TRBV19 and TRBJ2-1 for the parts outside the CDR3, the full variable domain is DGGITQSPKYLFRKEGQNVTLSCEQNLNHDAMYWYRQDPGQGLRLIYYSQIVNDFQKGDIAEGYSVSREKKESFPLTVTSAQKNPTAFYLCASSIGGQGPEQFFGPGTRLTVL.

The rearrangement uses TRBV19 and TRBJ2-3; 7 bases are a match to TRBD1. The CDR3 loop spans 13 amino acids. The germline CDR1 and CDR2 sequences are LNHDA and SQIVND (reference sequence). With 10 bases clipped from V and 2 bases from J, the junction kept 6 bases outside the gene matches. The CDR3 bases are TGTGCCACCGGGGACAGTTACACAGATACGCAGTATTTT. The encoded protein is CATGDSYTDTQYF.

This clone appeared a few times. The chain links TRBV6-6 to TRBJ1-5; D is uncertain. The CDR3 has 15 residues. The germline V and J ends were trimmed by 7 bases and 2 bases, with 15 bases remaining between them. Germline CDR1 is MNHNY and CDR2 is SVGAGI (reference sequence). CDR3 protein: CASTPGVGGNQPQHF. CDR3 sequence (DNA): TGTGCCAGCACCCCTGGGGTGGGTGGCAATCAGCCCCAGCATTTT.

The chain carries TRBV19 and TRBJ2-7; 7 bases line up with TRBD1. J was trimmed by 7 bases and V by 5 bases; bases with no gene match: 17. Germline CDR1 and CDR2: LNHDA and SQIVND (reference sequence). This CDR3 is built from 16 residues. The CDR3 bases are TGTGCCAGTAGTGCCAGGAGACAGGGTGGCACGGGAGAGCAGTACTTC. Its translation is CASSARRQGGTGEQYF.

The chain links TRBV27 to TRBJ2-7, with D possibly being TRBD1 or TRBD2 (5 bases each). V was pared by 5 bases and J by 5 bases, with 19 bases between. The CDR3 has 15 amino acids. The germline V gene has CDR1 MNHEY and CDR2 SMNVEV (reference sequence). CDR3 DNA: TGTGCCAGCAGTCCCCGGCCTCGGGGCACCCACGAGCAGTACTTC. Encoded protein: CASSPRPRGTHEQYF.

This clone was observed a handful of times. V is TRBV28 and J is TRBJ1-2, with TRBD1 matching 8 bases. The germline gives CDR1 MDHEN, CDR2 SYDVKM. CDR3 size: 12 residues. Germline trimming cut 7 bases from V and 8 bases from J; bases unmatched to any gene: 6. The CDR3 reads CASTTGGHGYTF. CDR3 coding DNA: TGTGCCAGCACTACAGGGGGGCACGGCTACACCTTC.

The V call is TRBV15, the J call TRBJ1-3, with no clear D. Germline loops: CDR1 LNHNV, CDR2 YYDKDF (reference sequence). The CDR3 covers 15 residues. V lost 2 bases and J lost 0, with 8 bases in between. CDR3 DNA: TGTGCCACCAGCAGACGATTTTCCTCTGGAAACACCATATATTTT. Its protein product is CATSRRFSSGNTIYF.

J is TRBJ1-3 and V is TRBV7-2; D is unclear. CDR3 length: 16 residues. Trimming took off 0 bases at V and 0 bases at J, with 9 bases between the two ends. Germline V gives CDR1 SGHTA, CDR2 FQGNSA. CDR3 amino acids: CASSLAGLGSGNTIYF. The CDR3 nucleotides read TGTGCCAGCAGCTTAGCGGGGTTGGGCTCTGGAAACACCATATATTTT.

The rearrangement links TRBV4-3 to TRBJ1-2; D is unclear. The germline gives CDR1 LGHNA, CDR2 YSLEER. This CDR3 has 15 amino acids. Between the trimmed V and J ends, which lost 4 bases and 2 bases, there was a span of 14 bases. The CDR3 DNA follows: TGCGCCAGCAGCCCCCTCCCGGAGCCCAACTATGGCTACACCTTC. This gives the protein CASSPLPEPNYGYTF.